The 25 T cell receptor beta chains listed next were all sequenced from one sample in a study of T-cell memory formation after mild COVID-19. TCRdb re-derived calls from the 5' RACE reads in MiXCR, one entry per CDR3 protein. The sample carries a few hundred thousand distinct CDR3 sequences, approximately 30% recorded once. The specimen was PBMCs or a T cell subset sorted from them (not recorded which). The receptors derive from an adult woman who had mild COVID-19 (a few samples of this study predate the infection). Cell type and time point are not known.

The chain uses TRBV6-6 and TRBJ1-1; 7 positions match TRBD1. Germline loops: CDR1 MNHNY, CDR2 SVGAGI (reference sequence). CDR3 length: 14 residues. Trimming removed 2 bases from V and 4 bases from J; junction bases left unmatched: 4. The CDR3 DNA follows: TGTGCCAGCAGTTACCTAGACAGGGCCACTGAAGCTTTCTTT. Encoded protein: CASSYLDRATEAFF.

The genes are TRBV30 and TRBJ2-1; D is possibly TRBD2 (6 bases). This CDR3 is built from 12 residues. Deletions cut 7 bases from V and 6 bases from J, with 13 bases between. CDR1 and CDR2 (germline): GTSNPN, SVGIG (reference sequence). For the CDR3, the DNA is TGTGCCTCATCGGGGGTATTCAATGAGCAGTTCTTC. It translates to CASSGVFNEQFF.

This clonotype was detected only a few times. The chain carries TRBV10-3 and TRBJ2-7, with TRBD1 matching over 7 bases. The CDR3 is 17 residues long. The J segment lost 2 bases and the V segment lost 3 bases, leaving 13 bases of the junction unmatched. Per the germline V gene, CDR1 is ENHRY and CDR2 is SYGVKD. CDR3 amino acids: CAISDSQPGQPPYEQYF. CDR3 in DNA: TGTGCCATCAGTGACTCTCAACCGGGACAGCCTCCCTACGAGCAGTACTTC.

This clonotype was seen only a few times. This chain connects TRBV6-2 or TRBV6-3 to TRBJ2-7, with 13 bases identical to TRBD2. Germline CDR1 MNHEY, CDR2 SVGEGT. J lost 4 bases, V lost 5 bases, and 8 bases had no gene match. CDR3 length: 16 residues. The chain's CDR3 is CASSNHWTSGRYEQYF. In DNA, the CDR3 is TGTGCCAGCAGTAACCACTGGACTAGCGGGAGATACGAGCAGTACTTC.

The sample holds a few counts of this clonotype. Relative to the germline gene, one junction end is altered; a read error may explain this. The rearrangement joins TRBV7-7 to TRBJ2-1; 12 positions agree with TRBD1. The CDR3 has 13 amino acids. Germline V gives CDR1 SSHAT, CDR2 FNYEAQ (reference sequence). CDR3 DNA: TGTGCTAGCAGCTGGGACAGGGGGCATGAGCAGTTCTTC. Translation gives CASSWDRGHEQFF.

This clonotype was counted between two and nine times. The chain links TRBV6-2 or TRBV6-3 to TRBJ2-7; D is undetermined. CDR3 length: 13 amino acids. Trimming removed 6 bases at V and 1 base at J, with 10 bases between. The V gene's germline CDR1 is MNHEY and CDR2 SVGEGT. The CDR3 region has the DNA TGTGCCAGCAGGAAGGACGGTTCCTACGAGCAGTACTTC. This encodes CASRKDGSYEQYF.

This clonotype was counted between two and nine times. The V call is TRBV7-9, the J call TRBJ1-2; possible D gene TRBD1, 6 bases. V was trimmed by 4 bases and J by 0 bases, leaving 12 bases between them. Germline V gene data show CDR1 as SEHNR and CDR2 as FQNEAQ (reference sequence). The CDR3 sequence is 15 residues long. CDR3 sequence: CASSSWTVTNYGYTF. For the CDR3, the DNA is TGTGCCAGCAGCTCCTGGACAGTAACTAACTATGGCTACACCTTC. Using reference TRBV7-9 and TRBJ1-2 for the parts outside the CDR3, the full variable domain is DTGVSQNPRHKITKRGQNVTFRCDPISEHNRLYWYRQTLGQGPEFLTYFQNEAQLEKSRLLSDRFSAERPKGSFSTLEIQRTEQGDSAMYLCASSSWTVTNYGYTFGSGTRLTVV.

The rearrangement joins TRBV13 to TRBJ2-2; D may be TRBD1 (6 bases). V gave up 3 bases and J gave up 1 base, with 9 bases separating them. The CDR3 totals 15 residues. Germline V CDR1 and CDR2: PRHDT, FYEKMQ (reference sequence). Here the CDR3 reads CASSFGTLNTGELFF. For the CDR3, the DNA is TGTGCCAGCAGCTTCGGGACACTGAACACCGGGGAGCTGTTTTTT.

This clonotype was counted between two and nine times. The V gene is TRBV7-8, the J gene TRBJ2-1; no reliable D call. CDR3 length: 15 residues. The germline gives CDR1 SGHVS, CDR2 FQNEAQ. V was trimmed by 5 bases and J by 3 bases, leaving 14 bases between them. CDR3 in amino acids: CASSRSLLGYNEQFF. The DNA of the CDR3 is TGTGCCAGCAGCCGGAGTCTTCTGGGCTACAATGAGCAGTTCTTC.

The rearrangement links TRBV5-5 to TRBJ1-2, with unresolved D. Germline-derived CDR1 and CDR2 are SGHKS and YYEKEE (reference sequence). The CDR3 runs 13 residues. The germline V and J ends were trimmed by 0 bases and 4 bases, with 7 bases remaining between them. The DNA of the CDR3 is TGTGCCAGCAGCTTGGCCTTGGCCTATGGCTACACCTTC. The encoded protein is CASSLALAYGYTF.

This sequence joins TRBV5-1 and TRBJ2-4; TRBD1 agrees at 8 bases. The V gene end was trimmed by 4 bases and the J gene end by 4 bases; junction bases not matched to a gene: 4. CDR1 is SGHRS, CDR2 YFSETQ, per germline. This CDR3 region has 14 residues. This CDR3 reads CASSDTGGKNIQYF. Here the CDR3 DNA reads TGCGCCAGCAGCGACACAGGGGGTAAAAACATTCAGTACTTC.

This clonotype was found a few times. The chain employs TRBV5-1 and TRBJ1-1; D possibly corresponds to TRBD1 (5 bases). V was trimmed by 2 bases and J by 0 bases, leaving 11 bases between them. In germline, CDR1 is SGHRS, CDR2 YFSETQ. The CDR3 sequence is 15 residues long. The CDR3 reads CASSFRPGMNTEAFF. For the CDR3, the DNA is TGCGCCAGCAGCTTCCGACCAGGGATGAACACTGAAGCTTTCTTT.

This clonotype was observed a few times. This chain links TRBV9 with TRBJ2-2; unclear D gene. From germline, CDR1 is SGDLS and CDR2 YYNGEE. The CDR3 is 13 residues long. Trimming shortened V by 7 bases and J by 3 bases, and 10 bases separated the two germline ends. Here the CDR3 DNA reads TGTGCCAGCGCAGTCATCCACACCGGGGAGCTGTTTTTT. Protein product: CASAVIHTGELFF. Full variable domain (remainder filled in from reference TRBV9 and TRBJ2-2): DSGVTQTPKHLITATGQRVTLRCSPRSGDLSVYWYQQSLDQGLQFLIQYYNGEERAKGNILERFSAQQFPDLHSELNLSSLELGDSALYFCASAVIHTGELFFGEGSRLTVL.

The chain carries TRBV3-1 and TRBJ2-7, with a tentative D call TRBD2 (6 bases). CDR3 length: 12 amino acids. Trimming stripped 4 bases from V and 3 bases from J, with 7 bases between. The V gene's germline CDR1 is LGHDT and CDR2 YNNKEL (reference sequence). For the CDR3, the DNA is TGTGCCAGCAGCCGGGGGGACTACGAGCAGTACTTC. Protein sequence: CASSRGDYEQYF.

This clonotype has just a few counts. The chain couples TRBV2 to TRBJ2-3; D call uncertain. This CDR3 contains 15 residues. V was pared by 6 bases and J by 2 bases, with 15 bases between. Germline V gene sequence: CDR1 SNHLY, CDR2 FYNNEI. CDR3 nucleotide sequence: TGTGCCAGCAGACAAGAACAGATTCTCACAGATACGCAGTATTTT. Encoded protein: CASRQEQILTDTQYF. The variable domain in full, with the rest retrieved from reference TRBV2 and TRBJ2-3, is EPEVTQTPSHQVTQMGQEVILRCVPISNHLYFYWYRQILGQKVEFLVSFYNNEISEKSEIFDDQFSVERPDGSNFTLKIRSTKLEDSAMYFCASRQEQILTDTQYFGPGTRLTVL.

The chain combines TRBV24-1 with TRBJ1-4; no clear D gene. The CDR3 extends over 13 amino acids. Germline CDR1 and CDR2: KGHDR and SFDVKD. V was pared by 4 bases and J by 8 bases, with 10 bases between. The CDR3 spells CATSEAGREKLFF. The DNA for the CDR3 is TGTGCCACCAGTGAGGCAGGACGGGAAAAACTGTTTTTT.

The chain is built from TRBV4-3 and TRBJ2-1; 11 nucleotides match TRBD2. CDR1 and CDR2 (germline): LGHNA, YSLEER. The CDR3 extends over 17 amino acids. Trimming cost V 4 bases and J 3 bases; bases outside gene matches: 8. The CDR3 nucleotides read TGCGCCAGCAGCCTAATTAGCGGGAGGGCCGGCTACAATGAGCAGTTCTTC. Translated: CASSLISGRAGYNEQFF.

The chain uses TRBV9 and TRBJ2-7; a weak D match, TRBD1 (5 bases). V lost 3 bases and J 4 bases, leaving 11 bases between the germline ends. Germline values: CDR1 SGDLS, CDR2 YYNGEE. This CDR3 comprises 13 residues. The CDR3 loop reads CASSANSGYEQYF. CDR3 nucleotides: TGTGCCAGCAGCGCCAATTCAGGGTACGAGCAGTACTTC. Using reference TRBV9 and TRBJ2-7 for the parts outside the CDR3, the full variable domain is DSGVTQTPKHLITATGQRVTLRCSPRSGDLSVYWYQQSLDQGLQFLIQYYNGEERAKGNILERFSAQQFPDLHSELNLSSLELGDSALYFCASSANSGYEQYFGPGTRLTVT.

The chain recombines TRBV5-1 with TRBJ2-7; D ambiguous. The CDR3 runs to 14 residues. V lost 1 base and J lost 0, with 8 bases in between. Germline-derived CDR1 and CDR2 are SGHRS and YFSETQ. For the CDR3, the DNA is TGCGCCAGCAGCTTGCTGGGTGACTCCTACGAGCAGTACTTC. Residues: CASSLLGDSYEQYF.

This clonotype has a handful of counts. V and J are TRBV9 and TRBJ1-6, with D hard to call. Trimming left V 5 bases short and J 10 bases short, with 13 bases between. The CDR3 is made up of 13 amino acids. Per the germline V gene, CDR1 is SGDLS and CDR2 is YYNGEE. Here the CDR3 DNA reads TGTGCCAGCAGTAGCCTGATAGAATCACCCCTCCACTTT. This gives the protein CASSSLIESPLHF.

The genes are TRBV12-3 or TRBV12-4 and TRBJ2-7, with D perhaps matching TRBD1 or TRBD2 (5 bases each). V lost 4 bases to trimming and J lost 4 bases, with 20 bases between them. This CDR3 contains 16 residues. CDR3 in amino acids: CASSSSVGTPRYEQYF. CDR3 in DNA: TGTGCCAGCAGTTCCTCGGTCGGGACGCCTCGTTACGAGCAGTACTTC.

The sample holds a few counts of this clonotype. The V gene is TRBV20-1, the J gene TRBJ2-1; D may be TRBD1 (6 bases). The germline V gene has CDR1 DFQATT and CDR2 SNEGSKA (reference sequence). The V end lost 0 bases, the J end lost 2 bases, and 11 bases lay between the germline ends. The length of the CDR3 is 15 residues. The CDR3 bases are TGCAGTGCTAGAGACACAGGGCTGACCTACAATGAGCAGTTCTTC. Amino acids: CSARDTGLTYNEQFF.

This clonotype turned up a few times. The gene calls are TRBV7-9 and TRBJ2-2; 14 bases agree with TRBD2. This CDR3 has 18 amino acids. The junction had 8 bases not matched to a gene; V was cut back by 5 bases and J by 3 bases. Germline-derived CDR1 and CDR2 are SEHNR and FQNEAQ (reference sequence). The CDR3 loop is CASSQPGLAGVDTGELFF. The CDR3 nucleotides read TGTGCCAGCAGCCAACCGGGACTAGCGGGAGTTGACACCGGGGAGCTGTTTTTT.

In this sample, this clonotype turned up a few times. The chain recombines TRBV29-1 with TRBJ2-3; the D gene is possibly TRBD1 (5 bases). The germline V gene has CDR1 SQVTM and CDR2 ANQGSEA. The CDR3 covers 13 residues. The V gene lost 6 bases and the J gene lost 0 bases, with 10 bases spanning the gap. CDR3: CSVTGASTDTQYF. The CDR3, as DNA: TGCAGCGTAACAGGCGCCAGCACAGATACGCAGTATTTT.

This clonotype has just a few counts. The chain carries TRBV25-1 and TRBJ2-2; D may be TRBD2 (6 bases). V was shortened by 3 bases and J by 4 bases, with 18 bases between the two germline ends. CDR3 length: 17 amino acids. Germline CDR1 MGHDK, CDR2 SYGVNS. CDR3 protein: CASSDFLSGAITGELFF. DNA of the CDR3: TGTGCCAGCAGTGACTTCCTATCGGGAGCGATCACCGGGGAGCTGTTTTTT.